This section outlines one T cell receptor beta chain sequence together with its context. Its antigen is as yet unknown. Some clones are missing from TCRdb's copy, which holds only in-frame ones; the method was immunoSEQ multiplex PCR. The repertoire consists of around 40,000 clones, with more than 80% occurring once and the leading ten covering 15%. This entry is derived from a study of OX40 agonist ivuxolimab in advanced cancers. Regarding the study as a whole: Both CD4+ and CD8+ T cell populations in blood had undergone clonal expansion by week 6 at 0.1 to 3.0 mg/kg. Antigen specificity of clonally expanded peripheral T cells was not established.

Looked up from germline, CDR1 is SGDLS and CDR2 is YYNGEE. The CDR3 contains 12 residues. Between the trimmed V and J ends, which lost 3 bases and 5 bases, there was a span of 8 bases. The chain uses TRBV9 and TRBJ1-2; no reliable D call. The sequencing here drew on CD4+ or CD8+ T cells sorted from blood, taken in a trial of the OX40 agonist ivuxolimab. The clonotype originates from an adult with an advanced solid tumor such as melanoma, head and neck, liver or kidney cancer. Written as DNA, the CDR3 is TGTGCCAGCAGCGATCCCCTATATGGCTACACCTTC. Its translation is CASSDPLYGYTF. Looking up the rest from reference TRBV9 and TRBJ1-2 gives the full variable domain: DSGVTQTPKHLITATGQRVTLRCSPRSGDLSVYWYQQSLDQGLQFLIQYYNGEERAKGNILERFSAQQFPDLHSELNLSSLELGDSALYFCASSDPLYGYTFGSGTRLTVV.